This T cell receptor (beta chain) was captured in a study of blood T cells in healthy people across ages. Broader study findings: Naive CD4+ cells and diversity were both higher in long-lived donors than in aged donors. Per-million-T-cell TCR beta diversity fell roughly linearly with age.

Donors ranged from about 6 to 95 years old and were healthy Caucasians in Russia. Using a J-beta primer mix together with a sample-barcoded 5' primer, a second PCR was run for roughly 7 to 12 cycles. TCRdb processed the 5' RACE reads anew with MiXCR; each CDR3 protein has one entry. The sample has roughly 800,000 distinct CDR3 sequences, around 34% seen once. There are 15 residues in the CDR3. Germline values: CDR1 SGDLS, CDR2 YYNGEE. The germline V and J ends were trimmed by 4 bases and 3 bases, with 16 bases remaining between them. This clonotype was counted a few times. Its specificity is unknown. Sequencing was done on a sample of blood. The clonotype comes from a man between 18 and 29 years old in good health. This chain uses TRBV9 with TRBJ2-5; a possible D gene is TRBD1 (6 bases). This CDR3 reads CASSLTGTPKETQYF. CDR3 nucleotides: TGTGCCAGCAGCCTGACCGGGACACCTAAAGAGACCCAGTACTTC.